This is a list of T cell receptor beta chains from one sample in a study of T cell repertoires in cytomegalovirus infection. Using its own MiXCR run on the reads, TCRdb lists one record per CDR3 protein. The sample yields fewer than 700,000 distinct CDR3 sequences, roughly a quarter seen once. Specimen: CD8+ T cells from PBMCs. The receptors were sampled from a human donor in good health (CMV status not recorded). Some clones in this sample may be carry-over from other donors' samples. CDR3s include the opening cysteine and the closing phenylalanine or tryptophan. A D gene is named only where the DNA matches it firmly. Not every row has a clone size; where given, it reads once, few, many or a size class.

v_call: TRBV19; d_call: NA; clone_size: NA; j_call: TRBJ2-1; cdr3_nt: TGTGCCAGTAGTATTTCGGGGGGCCCCGGTGAGCAGTTCTTC; cdr3_aa: CASSISGGPGEQFF
v_call: TRBV4-1; d_call: TRBD1; clone_size: NA; j_call: TRBJ1-6; cdr3_nt: TGCGCCAGCAGCCCCTCGCCGGGACAGGGATCCCTCCTCCACTTC; cdr3_aa: CASSPSPGQGSLLHF
v_call: TRBV7-9; d_call: TRBD1; clone_size: NA; j_call: TRBJ2-7; cdr3_nt: TGTGCCAGCGGCGGGACAGGGGTTTTAGTCGAGCAGTACTTC; cdr3_aa: CASGGTGVLVEQYF
v_call: TRBV28; d_call: TRBD1; clone_size: many; j_call: TRBJ2-1; cdr3_nt: TGTGCCAGCAGTTTAAGACAGGGAGTGAATGAGCAGTTCTTC; cdr3_aa: CASSLRQGVNEQFF
v_call: TRBV7-6; d_call: TRBD1; clone_size: many; j_call: TRBJ2-7; cdr3_nt: TGTGCCAGCAGCTTAGAGGGACAGGGCTACGAGCAGTACTTC; cdr3_aa: CASSLEGQGYEQYF
v_call: TRBV3-1; d_call: NA; clone_size: NA; j_call: TRBJ2-1; cdr3_nt: TGTGCCAGCAGCTCCCAGATTACAGGGCACAATGAGCAGTTCTTC; cdr3_aa: CASSSQITGHNEQFF
v_call: TRBV7-6; d_call: NA; clone_size: many; j_call: TRBJ2-3; cdr3_nt: TGTGCCAGCAGCTTAAGGCAGGGTGGGACAGATACGCAGTATTTT; cdr3_aa: CASSLRQGGTDTQYF
v_call: TRBV27; d_call: TRBD1; clone_size: many; j_call: TRBJ2-2; cdr3_nt: TGTGCCAGCAGTCCTTCGACAGGGGGCATAGCCGGGGAGCTGTTTTTT; cdr3_aa: CASSPSTGGIAGELFF
v_call: TRBV7-9; d_call: NA; clone_size: many; j_call: TRBJ2-2; cdr3_nt: TGTGCCAGCAGCCTAAGGGCAGGGAGGACCGGGGAGCTGTTTTTT; cdr3_aa: CASSLRAGRTGELFF
v_call: TRBV28; d_call: NA; clone_size: few; j_call: TRBJ2-5; cdr3_nt: TGTGCCAGCAGTTTTTTAGTGGGGAACCAAGAGACCCAGTACTTC; cdr3_aa: CASSFLVGNQETQYF
v_call: TRBV20-1; d_call: NA; clone_size: few; j_call: TRBJ1-5; cdr3_nt: TGCAGTGCTAGAGATCGTCAGGGTAGCAATCAGCCCCAGCATTTT; cdr3_aa: CSARDRQGSNQPQHF
v_call: TRBV6-6; d_call: TRBD2; clone_size: NA; j_call: TRBJ2-1; cdr3_nt: TGTGCCAGCAGTGCCTCTCTAGCGGCCACCCCCTACAATGAGCAGTTCTTC; cdr3_aa: CASSASLAATPYNEQFF
v_call: TRBV28; d_call: TRBD1; clone_size: many; j_call: TRBJ2-1; cdr3_nt: TGTGCCAGCAGCGGCAACAGGGGGCGGTTCTTC; cdr3_aa: CASSGNRGRFF
v_call: TRBV7-9; d_call: NA; clone_size: many; j_call: TRBJ2-5; cdr3_nt: TGTGCCAGCAGCTTAGATAGTGAGCGAGAGACCCAGTACTTC; cdr3_aa: CASSLDSERETQYF
v_call: TRBV20-1; d_call: NA; clone_size: NA; j_call: TRBJ1-2; cdr3_nt: TGCAGTGCTCCACCACGCGAGGCTAACTATGGCTACACCTTC; cdr3_aa: CSAPPREANYGYTF
v_call: TRBV6-1; d_call: NA; clone_size: NA; j_call: TRBJ1-3; cdr3_nt: TGTGCCAGCAGTGAAGCGACGGACACGGCCGCAGGAAACACCATATATTTT; cdr3_aa: CASSEATDTAAGNTIYF
v_call: TRBV12-3/TRBV12-4; d_call: NA; clone_size: many; j_call: TRBJ2-1; cdr3_nt: TGTGCCAGCAGCCCCGATGGGGTAACAGGAATCTACAATGAGCAGTTCTTC; cdr3_aa: CASSPDGVTGIYNEQFF
v_call: TRBV3-1; d_call: NA; clone_size: NA; j_call: TRBJ1-1; cdr3_nt: TGTGCCAGCAGCCGGGTCAAAGACACTGAAGCTTTCTTT; cdr3_aa: CASSRVKDTEAFF
v_call: TRBV9; d_call: NA; clone_size: few; j_call: TRBJ2-1; cdr3_nt: TGTGCCAGCAGCTTAAGGGGGACCAATGAGCAGTTCTTC; cdr3_aa: CASSLRGTNEQFF
v_call: TRBV20-1; d_call: TRBD1; clone_size: NA; j_call: TRBJ2-1; cdr3_nt: TGCAGTGCTAGGCACAGGGGTAATGAGCAGTTCTTC; cdr3_aa: CSARHRGNEQFF
v_call: TRBV10-3; d_call: NA; clone_size: NA; j_call: TRBJ2-1; cdr3_nt: TGTGCCATCACCCATACAACCTCCTACAATGAGCAGTTCTTC; cdr3_aa: CAITHTTSYNEQFF
v_call: TRBV5-1; d_call: NA; clone_size: few; j_call: TRBJ2-4; cdr3_nt: TGCGCCAGCAGCCCCCTGAGCGTGGGAGAGGACATTCAGTACTTC; cdr3_aa: CASSPLSVGEDIQYF
v_call: TRBV5-1; d_call: TRBD1; clone_size: NA; j_call: TRBJ1-1; cdr3_nt: TGCGCCAGCAGCTTAAGGACAGGGGAGGAGGCTTTCTTT; cdr3_aa: CASSLRTGEEAFF
v_call: TRBV7-6; d_call: NA; clone_size: NA; j_call: TRBJ1-4; cdr3_nt: TGTGCCAGCAGTTTATACCACCGGGAGAGCGAAAAACTGTTTTTT; cdr3_aa: CASSLYHRESEKLFF
v_call: TRBV7-2; d_call: NA; clone_size: many; j_call: TRBJ1-1; cdr3_nt: TGTGCCAGCAGCTTCCCGGGGCTGAACACTGAAGCTTTCTTT; cdr3_aa: CASSFPGLNTEAFF
v_call: TRBV28; d_call: NA; clone_size: NA; j_call: TRBJ2-2; cdr3_nt: TGTGCCAGCAGTTTTTCGCGGACCACGAAGTACCCCACCGGGGAGCTGTTTTTT; cdr3_aa: CASSFSRTTKYPTGELFF
v_call: TRBV7-9; d_call: TRBD1; clone_size: many; j_call: TRBJ2-1; cdr3_nt: TGTGCCAGCAGCTCCCGATTCGAGGGGGCCTTTGAAATGGAGCAGTTCTTC; cdr3_aa: CASSSRFEGAFEMEQFF
v_call: TRBV20-1; d_call: NA; clone_size: few; j_call: TRBJ1-1; cdr3_nt: TGCAGTGCTAGTGAACGGTTGAACACTGAAGCTTTCTTT; cdr3_aa: CSASERLNTEAFF
v_call: TRBV24-1; d_call: NA; clone_size: NA; j_call: TRBJ2-1; cdr3_nt: TGTGCCACCAGTGCAGGCCCGTATAGCTCCTACAATGAGCAGTTCTTC; cdr3_aa: CATSAGPYSSYNEQFF
v_call: TRBV20-1; d_call: NA; clone_size: NA; j_call: TRBJ1-2; cdr3_nt: TGCAGCCTTACAGGGACTCAAAACTATGGCTACACCTTC; cdr3_aa: CSLTGTQNYGYTF
v_call: TRBV20-1; d_call: TRBD2; clone_size: NA; j_call: TRBJ2-1; cdr3_nt: TGCAGTGCCCCTCAGGTCGGGGGGGACTACAATGAGCAGTTCTTC; cdr3_aa: CSAPQVGGDYNEQFF
v_call: TRBV6-6; d_call: NA; clone_size: NA; j_call: TRBJ2-7; cdr3_nt: TGTGCCAGCAGACCATCCGGGTCAGCCTACGAGCAGTACTTC; cdr3_aa: CASRPSGSAYEQYF
v_call: TRBV28; d_call: NA; clone_size: many; j_call: TRBJ2-1; cdr3_nt: TGTGCCAGCAGTTTCCCCGCAGGGACAAATGAGCAGTTCTTC; cdr3_aa: CASSFPAGTNEQFF
v_call: TRBV24-1; d_call: TRBD1; clone_size: few; j_call: TRBJ1-2; cdr3_nt: TGTGCCACCAGTGATCTACCGACAGGGAACTATGGCTACACCTTC; cdr3_aa: CATSDLPTGNYGYTF
v_call: TRBV27; d_call: NA; clone_size: few; j_call: TRBJ2-1; cdr3_nt: TGTGCCAGCAGTTTATCGTCCGGGATCGATGAGCAGTTCTTC; cdr3_aa: CASSLSSGIDEQFF
v_call: TRBV7-8; d_call: NA; clone_size: many; j_call: TRBJ1-1; cdr3_nt: TGTGCCAGCAGCTTAGAGAGGTCCATGAACACTGAAGCTTTCTTT; cdr3_aa: CASSLERSMNTEAFF
v_call: TRBV2; d_call: NA; clone_size: few; j_call: TRBJ1-2; cdr3_nt: TGTGCCAGCAGTGCTTCGGGGGGCGAGGACTATGGCTACACCTTC; cdr3_aa: CASSASGGEDYGYTF
v_call: TRBV29-1; d_call: NA; clone_size: NA; j_call: TRBJ1-2; cdr3_nt: TGCAGCGCCAACAGGGACATGGATGGCTACACCTTC; cdr3_aa: CSANRDMDGYTF
v_call: TRBV14; d_call: NA; clone_size: NA; j_call: TRBJ1-2; cdr3_nt: TGTGCCAGCAGCAGGGGACTCTGGTACTATGGCTACACCTTC; cdr3_aa: CASSRGLWYYGYTF
v_call: TRBV12-3/TRBV12-4; d_call: NA; clone_size: many; j_call: TRBJ1-2; cdr3_nt: TGTGCCAGCAGTTTGGGCCAGGGCCTGGTCTATGGCTACACCTTC; cdr3_aa: CASSLGQGLVYGYTF
v_call: TRBV6-2/TRBV6-3; d_call: NA; clone_size: NA; j_call: TRBJ2-2; cdr3_nt: TGTGCCAGCAGTTCGTTTCCGGGGTCCGGGGAGCTGTTTTTT; cdr3_aa: CASSSFPGSGELFF
v_call: TRBV7-6; d_call: NA; clone_size: many; j_call: TRBJ2-1; cdr3_nt: TGTGCCAGCAGCCAAGAAGTTAGCGATGAGCAGTTCTTC; cdr3_aa: CASSQEVSDEQFF
v_call: TRBV5-6; d_call: TRBD1; clone_size: few; j_call: TRBJ1-2; cdr3_nt: TGTGCCAGCAGACCGTGGGGGACAGAAGGCTACACCTTC; cdr3_aa: CASRPWGTEGYTF
v_call: TRBV29-1; d_call: NA; clone_size: NA; j_call: TRBJ1-1; cdr3_nt: TGCAGCGGTGGACTCACTGAAGCTTTCTTT; cdr3_aa: CSGGLTEAFF
v_call: TRBV24-1; d_call: NA; clone_size: NA; j_call: TRBJ2-2; cdr3_nt: TGTGCCACCGGGCCGAGGGGCACCGGGGAGCTGTTTTTT; cdr3_aa: CATGPRGTGELFF
v_call: TRBV29-1; d_call: NA; clone_size: NA; j_call: TRBJ2-2; cdr3_nt: TGCAGCGTTGACACCCCGAACACCGGGGAGCTGTTTTTT; cdr3_aa: CSVDTPNTGELFF
v_call: TRBV7-6; d_call: TRBD2; clone_size: few; j_call: TRBJ2-1; cdr3_nt: TGTGCCAGCAGCCAAGGGACTAGAACTGAGCAGTTCTTC; cdr3_aa: CASSQGTRTEQFF
v_call: TRBV7-8; d_call: NA; clone_size: many; j_call: TRBJ2-3; cdr3_nt: TGTGCCAGCAGCGAGGGGCACACAGATACGCAGTATTTT; cdr3_aa: CASSEGHTDTQYF
v_call: TRBV19; d_call: NA; clone_size: many; j_call: TRBJ2-3; cdr3_nt: TGTGCCGTCCGGCCGGGGCAACCGGATACGCAGTATTTT; cdr3_aa: CAVRPGQPDTQYF
v_call: TRBV28; d_call: NA; clone_size: NA; j_call: TRBJ2-5; cdr3_nt: TGTGCCAGCAAGGGCGGGGGCATCCAAGAGACCCAGTACTTC; cdr3_aa: CASKGGGIQETQYF
v_call: TRBV28; d_call: NA; clone_size: few; j_call: TRBJ1-2; cdr3_nt: TGTGCCATGGGGGGTGGCTACACCTTC; cdr3_aa: CAMGGGYTF